This T cell receptor beta chain came from a study of blood T cell repertoires in COVID-19. The germline CDR1 and CDR2 sequences are PRHDT and FYEKMQ (reference sequence). This CDR3 is 14 amino acids long. V shed 5 bases and J 9 bases; nucleotides not matched to a gene: 9. TCRdb's table, derived via immunoSEQ multiplex PCR, lists solely in-frame clones and lacks some. The sample shows about 130,000 clones, roughly 80% of them seen only once. The V and J genes are TRBV13 and TRBJ2-4; TRBD2 agrees at 8 bases. Sequenced input: peripheral blood. The origin of this receptor is a woman aged 25 to 45 who had recovered from COVID-19. This CDR3 is CASSPRTSYSIQYF. DNA of the CDR3: TGTGCCAGCAGCCCCCGGACTAGCTATAGCATTCAGTACTTC.